What follows describes a single T cell receptor (beta chain). Which antigen it targets is not known. The sample originates from a study of T cells expressing NK-cell markers (dated by TCRdb to about 2020). Broadly, across the study: Three sorted T-cell subsets (CD3+CD56+NKG2C+, CD3+CD56+NKG2C- and CD3+CD56-NKG2C+) from under ten donors had their TCR beta-chain repertoires profiled. Among the eight sequenced donors, only one was HCMV-seronegative, while the other seven were HCMV-seropositive. The eight sequenced donors were randomly selected healthy volunteers, three men and five women. Libraries were sequenced as 2 x 150 bp reads on Illumina HiSeq 2000/2500, MiSeq or NextSeq.

Data came from an Illumina HiSeq 2000. TCR beta cDNA libraries were prepared using 5'RACE template switching, which introduced a universal primer site and unique molecular identifiers. cDNA synthesis was primed from the TCR beta constant segment, followed by two successive PCR amplification steps. Turning to the authors' computational methods: Reads were demultiplexed and grouped by UMI with MIGEC, and clonotypes were assembled and quantified with MiTCR. To exclude erroneous sequences, any TCR cDNA sequence not supported by at least two reads was discarded. The tcR package was used for downstream repertoire analysis, and clonotypes were matched between fractions using CDR3 nucleotide sequence together with V segment. Antigen specificity was annotated against VDJdb with VDJmatch, allowing one amino acid substitution in CDR3. Following reprocessing of the reads by TCRdb, the data hold one row per CDR3 protein sequence and no DNA is available. None of the V and J calls come from the authors' own analysis; TCRdb made them. The table for this sample shows 150,000 to 170,000 distinct CDR3 sequences. Less than 40% of the sample rests with the top ten.

HCMV serostatus was determined by detecting HCMV-specific IgG in serum with a commercial ELISA kit. Ficoll density gradient centrifugation was used to isolate peripheral blood mononuclear cells from blood. From the cysteine up to the phenylalanine, the CDR3 has a length of 14 residues. The record lacks a DNA sequence. CDR1 SGHVS and CDR2 FQNEAQ were looked up in the germline V gene. The investigation overall reported the following: Whether the expanded NKG2C-expressing T cell clones were specific for HCMV antigens remained unclear. Those dominant clonotypes were again the most abundant among CD3+CD56-NKG2C+ cells in several donors, at roughly 25-60.1%. For roughly six donors, the dominant CD3+CD56+NKG2C+ clonotypes were among the top 10 CD8+ clonotypes and accounted for about 1.0-7.5% of CD8+ T cells.

The material sequenced was blood T cells: a sorted CD56 or NKG2C T cell subset, CD4+ or CD8+ T cells, or bulk PBMC T cells (not recorded which). The TCR originated in a woman aged 50 to 65 in good health. Donor details come from another sample of the same person, matched by shared clones. The sequence links TRBV7-8 to TRBJ2-1; no DNA is available, so the TRBD2 call from TCRdb remains unchecked. The CDR3 region: CASGTSGSYNEQFF.